Below, 22 T cell receptor beta chains from the same sample are listed, as sequenced in a study of blood T cell dynamics during melanoma immunotherapy. The time point: week 3, after first cycle of checkpoint inhibitor. TCRdb's table, derived via immunoSEQ multiplex PCR, lists solely in-frame clones and lacks some. Among almost 15,000 clones listed, about 94% were seen once. The source was blood, collected from a patient treated with checkpoint blockade. The source of these receptors is a human donor with melanoma.

The chain links TRBV6-1 to TRBJ1-3, with D unresolved. Trimming pared 6 bases from V and 3 bases from J, leaving 12 bases between. The germline CDR1 and CDR2 sequences are MNHNS and SASEGT. There are 14 residues in the CDR3. The CDR3 DNA is TGTGCCAGCAGGGTAGGAGGAAGTGGAAACACCATATATTTT. It translates to CASRVGGSGNTIYF.

The rearrangement joins TRBV10-3 to TRBJ1-1; D might be TRBD1 (6 bases). This CDR3 has 14 residues. Trimming took 4 bases from V and 8 from J, leaving 17 bases between them. Germline CDR1 reads ENHRY; CDR2 reads SYGVKD. The DNA for the CDR3 is TGTGCCATCAGTGGTTCTCAGGGGAACCTAGAAGCTTTCTTT. Its translation: CAISGSQGNLEAFF.

Here the CDR3 reads CASSLSGEGISPLHF. The CDR3 DNA sequence: TGCGCCAGCAGCTTGTCGGGTGAGGGGATTTCACCCCTCCACTTT. This chain links TRBV5-1 with TRBJ1-6; weak D call: TRBD1 (5 bases). V gave up 1 base and J gave up 9 bases, with 14 bases separating them. Looked up from germline, CDR1 is SGHRS and CDR2 is YFSETQ. This CDR3 spans 15 amino acids.

J is TRBJ1-2 and V is TRBV28; no clear D gene. Germline V gives CDR1 MDHEN, CDR2 SYDVKM. This CDR3 region has 12 residues. The germline V and J ends were trimmed by 6 bases and 5 bases, with 10 bases remaining between them. This CDR3 is CASSIPGYGYTF. The CDR3 DNA follows: TGTGCCAGCAGCATCCCGGGTTATGGCTACACCTTC.

V is TRBV9 and J is TRBJ2-3; 7 nucleotides match TRBD1. In germline, CDR1 is SGDLS, CDR2 YYNGEE. Trimming at V came to 0 bases and at J to 1 base, leaving 2 bases not matched to a gene. This CDR3 has 15 residues. The CDR3 coding sequence is TGTGCCAGCAGCGTAGGACAGGGCGGCACAGATACGCAGTATTTT. It yields the protein CASSVGQGGTDTQYF.

The genes are TRBV18 and TRBJ1-4; possible D gene TRBD1, 5 bases. Looked up from germline, CDR1 is KGHSH and CDR2 is LQKENI. The CDR3 length is 14 residues. V was cut by 6 bases and J by 7 bases, with 15 bases left in between. The DNA for the CDR3 is TGTGCCAGCTCGGCCCGGGACGCCCTTGAAAAACTGTTTTTT. As protein: CASSARDALEKLFF.

The CDR3 sequence: CASSLGGLAVYNEQFF. CDR3 nucleotides: TGTGCCAGCAGCTTAGGGGGACTAGCGGTCTACAATGAGCAGTTCTTC. The chain has TRBV11-2 and TRBJ2-1, with TRBD2 matching 11 bases. CDR1 and CDR2 from the germline V gene are SGHAT and FQNNGV. The length of the CDR3 is 16 residues. V was pared by 1 base and J by 3 bases, with 2 bases of the junction left unmatched.

The rearrangement uses TRBV4-1 and TRBJ2-7; D is undetermined. Germline V gene sequence: CDR1 MGHRA, CDR2 YSYEKL. V was shortened by 1 base and J by 0 bases, with 7 bases between the two germline ends. The CDR3 sequence is 14 residues long. The CDR3 region has the DNA TGCGCCAGCAGCCAAGGACCGAGCTCCTACGAGCAGTACTTC. Encoded protein: CASSQGPSSYEQYF.

Regarding this clone: This specimen includes other DNA sequences encoding the same CDR3. This chain connects TRBV18 to TRBJ2-7, with D hard to call. The germline CDR1 and CDR2 sequences are KGHSH and LQKENI. The CDR3 spans 13 residues. Trimming cost V 2 bases and J 0 bases, with 5 bases left between them. The chain's CDR3 is CASSPGPSYEQYF. The CDR3 DNA follows: TGTGCCAGCTCACCAGGCCCCTCCTACGAGCAGTACTTC.

The chain recombines TRBV19 with TRBJ2-2, with D possibly matching TRBD1 (5 bases). V shed 10 bases and J shed 5 bases, with 20 bases lying between them. This CDR3 spans 15 amino acids. Germline CDR1 LNHDA, CDR2 SQIVND (reference sequence). As DNA, the CDR3 is TGTGCCACCACCAAGGGGAATCTGGATACCGGGGAGCTGTTTTTT. Translated: CATTKGNLDTGELFF.

V and J are TRBV7-9 and TRBJ2-1, with D unresolved. Germline values: CDR1 SEHNR, CDR2 FQNEAQ (reference sequence). The CDR3 extends over 16 amino acids. The ends were cut back, 2 bases at V and 5 bases at J, with 16 bases in the middle. CDR3 amino acids: CASSLTRGIPNNEQFF. The CDR3 DNA follows: TGTGCCAGCAGCTTAACCCGTGGTATACCCAACAATGAGCAGTTCTTC.

The chain employs TRBV11-2 and TRBJ2-1, with 7 bases fitting TRBD2. This CDR3 is built from 12 residues. Germline V CDR1 and CDR2: SGHAT, FQNNGV. J lost 7 bases, V lost 5 bases, and 2 bases had no gene match. The CDR3 reads CASSPGGNEQFF. CDR3 nucleotide sequence: TGTGCCAGCAGCCCGGGGGGAAATGAGCAGTTCTTC.

The chain is built from TRBV9 and TRBJ2-1; TRBD1 is a possible D gene (6 bases). Trimming removed 4 bases from V and 6 bases from J, with 14 bases in between. The CDR3 extends over 14 amino acids. Germline values: CDR1 SGDLS, CDR2 YYNGEE. The CDR3 bases are TGTGCCAGCAGCCCCCGGGACATTTTCAATGAGCAGTTCTTC. Residues: CASSPRDIFNEQFF.

A single count supports this clone. This chain joins TRBV14 and TRBJ2-7, with 7 bases identical to TRBD1. Germline V gene sequence: CDR1 SGHDN, CDR2 FVKESK. Trimming cost V 6 bases and J 1 base; bases outside gene matches: 6. The CDR3 is made up of 14 amino acids. CDR3 in DNA: TGTGCCAGCAGACGGACAGGAGCTTCCTACGAGCAGTACTTC. It encodes CASRRTGASYEQYF.

The V and J genes are TRBV27 and TRBJ1-2, with 7 bases identical to TRBD1. Trimming cost V 7 bases and J 8 bases; bases outside gene matches: 13. This CDR3 region has 14 residues. Germline CDR1 MNHEY, CDR2 SMNVEV (reference sequence). CDR3 amino acids: CASNAQGPRGGYTF. The DNA of the CDR3 is TGTGCCAGCAACGCACAGGGGCCTCGGGGAGGCTACACCTTC.

This CDR3 is CASSVGVGGPGRELFF. DNA of the CDR3: TGTGCCAGCAGCGTAGGGGTTGGGGGGCCCGGGAGGGAGCTGTTTTTT. The chain combines TRBV9 with TRBJ2-2; D possibly matches TRBD1 or TRBD2 (6 bases each). The length of the CDR3 is 16 residues. V was shortened by 0 bases and J by 9 bases, with 18 bases between the two germline ends. Germline V gene lookup returns CDR1 SGDLS and CDR2 YYNGEE.

This clone has only a few counts. The rearrangement uses TRBV5-6 and TRBJ1-1, with unresolved D. This CDR3 is built from 16 residues. The V end was cut by 0 bases, the J end by 1 base, with 13 bases between. Germline CDR1 and CDR2: SGHDT and YYEEEE. CDR3 protein: CASSLDPLLGNTEAFF. The CDR3 nucleotides are TGTGCCAGCAGCTTGGATCCTTTATTGGGGAACACTGAAGCTTTCTTT.

The chain recombines TRBV9 with TRBJ2-5; D may be TRBD2 (7 bases). Germline lookup yields CDR1 SGDLS and CDR2 YYNGEE. V was shortened by 1 base and J by 3 bases, with 16 bases between the two germline ends. The CDR3 totals 16 residues. In DNA, the CDR3 is TGTGCCAGCAGCGTACGAGTTGGGGGGGCCGAAGAGACCCAGTACTTC. As protein: CASSVRVGGAEETQYF.

This chain links TRBV28 with TRBJ1-2, with unresolved D. This CDR3 spans 13 amino acids. CDR1 is MDHEN, CDR2 SYDVKM, per germline. V was pared by 4 bases and J by 3 bases, with 9 bases between. The CDR3 DNA sequence: TGTGCCAGCAGTTCGGACCCCTACTATGGCTACACCTTC. It encodes CASSSDPYYGYTF.

The V call is TRBV18, the J call TRBJ1-2; the D gene is possibly TRBD1 (5 bases). Germline CDR1 KGHSH, CDR2 LQKENI. The germline V and J ends were trimmed by 6 bases and 4 bases, with 15 bases remaining between them. The CDR3 has 14 amino acids. The CDR3 coding sequence is TGTGCCAGCTCGCCGATCGACAGCGGCTATGGCTACACCTTC. It is translated as CASSPIDSGYGYTF.

The CDR3 region has the DNA TGTGCCAGCAGTGAACTCCGGACCTCCTACAATGAGCAGTTCTTC. Amino acids: CASSELRTSYNEQFF. The chain has TRBV6-1 and TRBJ2-1, with D unresolved. V lost 2 bases, J lost 0 bases, and 8 bases lay in between. Germline V lookup: CDR1 MNHNS, CDR2 SASEGT. The CDR3 is 15 residues long.

The rearrangement links TRBV18 to TRBJ1-2; TRBD1 matches 9 bases. The trim removed 4 bases at V and 4 bases at J, leaving 7 bases unmatched. Per germline, CDR1 KGHSH and CDR2 LQKENI. CDR3 size: 15 residues. As DNA, the CDR3 is TGTGCCAGCTCACGTAACAGGGGGCCAGGCTATGGCTACACCTTC. Amino acids: CASSRNRGPGYGYTF.